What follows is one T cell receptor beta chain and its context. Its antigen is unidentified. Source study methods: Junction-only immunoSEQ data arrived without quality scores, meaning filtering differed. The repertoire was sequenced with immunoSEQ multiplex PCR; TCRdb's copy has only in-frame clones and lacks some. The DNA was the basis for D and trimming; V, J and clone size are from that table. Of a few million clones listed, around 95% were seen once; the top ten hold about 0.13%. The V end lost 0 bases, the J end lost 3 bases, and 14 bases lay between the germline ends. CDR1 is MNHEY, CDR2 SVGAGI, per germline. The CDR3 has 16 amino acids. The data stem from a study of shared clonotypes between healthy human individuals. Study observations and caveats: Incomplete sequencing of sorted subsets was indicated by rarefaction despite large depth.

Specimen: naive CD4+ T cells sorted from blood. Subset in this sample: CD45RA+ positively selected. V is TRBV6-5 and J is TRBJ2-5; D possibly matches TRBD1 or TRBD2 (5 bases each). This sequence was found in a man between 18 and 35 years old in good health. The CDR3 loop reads CASSYSSGDLKETQYF. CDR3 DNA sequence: TGTGCCAGCAGTTACTCTTCCGGGGACCTAAAAGAGACCCAGTACTTC.